This record looks at one T cell receptor beta chain sequence and its context. Its antigen is unknown. A read error may produce the germline difference seen at one junction end. Each of the donors had roughly 9.7 milliliters of peripheral blood drawn into EDTA-treated Vacutainer tubes. This entry is derived from a study of blood T cells in healthy people across ages. Study details: Per every two T cells, about one barcoded beta molecule was captured by template switching.

General observations from the study: Higher diversity, along with more naive CD4+ cells, distinguished long-lived donors from aged donors.

A J-beta primer mix and a sample-barcoded 5' primer were used in a second PCR of about 7 to 12 cycles. A 12-random-nucleotide template-switch adaptor tagged each cDNA molecule. MiXCR was run by TCRdb on the 5' RACE reads, yielding one entry per CDR3 protein. Here the sample spans about 730,000 distinct CDR3 sequences, about 42% being singletons. The CDR3 extends over 13 amino acids. Per the germline V gene, CDR1 is DFQATT and CDR2 is SNEGSKA (reference sequence). This clonotype originated in a woman in her sixties or seventies in good health. This chain uses TRBV20-1 with TRBJ1-2; D might be TRBD1 (5 bases). Sequenced: blood. In DNA form, the CDR3 reads TGCAGTGCTAGAGGAGGGGTTGACTATGGCTGCACCTTC. Its protein is CSARGGVDYGCTF.